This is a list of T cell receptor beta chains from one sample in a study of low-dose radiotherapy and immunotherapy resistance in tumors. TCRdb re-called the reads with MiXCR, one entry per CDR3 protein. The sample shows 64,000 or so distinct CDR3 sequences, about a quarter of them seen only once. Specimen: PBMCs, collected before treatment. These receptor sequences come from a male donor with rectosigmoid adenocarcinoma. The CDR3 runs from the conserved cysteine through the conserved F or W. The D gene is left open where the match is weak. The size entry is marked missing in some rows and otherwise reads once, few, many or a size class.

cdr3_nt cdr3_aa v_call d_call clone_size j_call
TGTGCCAGCAGCCTAGACCAGGTCCGGGAGCAGTTCTTC CASSLDQVREQFF TRBV3-1 NA many TRBJ2-1
TGTGCCAGCAGCACTTTAGAAAACATTCAGTACTTC CASSTLENIQYF TRBV9 NA NA TRBJ2-4
TGTGCCAGCAGTTACCAGGGGACCTACGAGCAGTACTTC CASSYQGTYEQYF TRBV27 NA few TRBJ2-7
TGTGCCAGCAGCCAAGGAGGCAGGGGGTACAGGGGTGAGCGGTACTTC CASSQGGRGYRGERYF TRBV3-1 TRBD1 NA TRBJ2-7
TGTGCCAGCACTTATGAGGCCGGACAGACGAATCAGCCCCAGCATTTT CASTYEAGQTNQPQHF TRBV6-2/TRBV6-3 NA many TRBJ1-5
TGTGCCAGCAGCTCCTGGACCAACTATGGCTACACCTTC CASSSWTNYGYTF TRBV7-9 NA once TRBJ1-2
TGTGCCAGCAGTGAGACGGACTACTATGGCTACACCTTC CASSETDYYGYTF TRBV6-1 NA NA TRBJ1-2
TGTGCCAGCAGTGATACCTCGTGGCAGGGGGCGCGAGCTGAAGCTTTCTTT CASSDTSWQGARAEAFF TRBV25-1 TRBD1 NA TRBJ1-1
TGCGCCAGCAGCACCGCGGGACAGGGGGTAAATGGCTACACCTTC CASSTAGQGVNGYTF TRBV5-1 TRBD1 NA TRBJ1-2
TGTGCCAGCAGTTACGCTACTAGCGGGGGGGCCAATGAGCAGTTCTTC CASSYATSGGANEQFF TRBV6-2/TRBV6-3 TRBD2 many TRBJ2-1
TGTGCCAGCAGTCCCGGCAACCTCGAAGCTTTCTTT CASSPGNLEAFF TRBV6-2/TRBV6-3 NA many TRBJ1-1
TGTGCCTTCGCGGGGGTGGTGGGGAACACTGAAGCTTTCTTT CAFAGVVGNTEAFF TRBV5-4 NA many TRBJ1-1
TGTGCCAGCAGTTCGGGACAGGGGGCTCGAAAGTTCTTC CASSSGQGARKFF TRBV28 TRBD1 NA TRBJ2-1
TGTGCCAGCAACCCCCAATGGGGTGGTTCATATGGCTACACCTTC CASNPQWGGSYGYTF TRBV7-2 NA many TRBJ1-2
TGTGCCAGCACCGGACAGGCTAGGGAGCAGTACTTC CASTGQAREQYF TRBV28 TRBD1 many TRBJ2-7
TGCAGTGCCACTGCTCCGGGAATGGAGACCCAGTACTTC CSATAPGMETQYF TRBV20-1 NA many TRBJ2-5
TGTGCCAGCAAGACAAGACCACTACCCCTGTTGGATCATGGCTACACCTTC CASKTRPLPLLDHGYTF TRBV6-5 NA many TRBJ1-2
TGTGCCAGCAGCTTAGAGGCGGGAGCCTACAATGAGCAGTTCTTC CASSLEAGAYNEQFF TRBV11-3 TRBD2 many TRBJ2-1
TGTGCCAGCAGCCAAGAACGGCGTTCACCCCTCCACTTT CASSQERRSPLHF TRBV3-1 NA NA TRBJ1-6
TGTGCCAGCAGCTTAGGGAGTGGGGCCAACGTCCTGACTTTC CASSLGSGANVLTF TRBV2 NA many TRBJ2-6
TGTGCCAGCGGAACTAGCGGGGGCCAAGAGACCCAGTACTTC CASGTSGGQETQYF TRBV12-3/TRBV12-4 TRBD2 many TRBJ2-5
TGTGCCGGTGCACAGAATTATAATTCACCCCTCCACTTT CAGAQNYNSPLHF TRBV2 NA NA TRBJ1-6
TGTGCTAGCAGCCCGGGACTTGACAATGAGCAGTTCTTC CASSPGLDNEQFF TRBV7-7 NA many TRBJ2-1
TGTGCCAGCAGCTTTCGGGGGCAAGAGACCCAGTACTTC CASSFRGQETQYF TRBV5-4 NA many TRBJ2-5
TGCGCCAGCCGCCTCGGGACAGGGACCTACGAGCAGTACTTC CASRLGTGTYEQYF TRBV5-1 TRBD1 NA TRBJ2-7
TGCGCCAGCAGCTTGGAGCCGGGGGATTCCTACAATGAGCAGTTCTTC CASSLEPGDSYNEQFF TRBV5-1 NA many TRBJ2-1
TGTGCCATCAGTGAGGAGGACAGAGTCTACGAGCAGTACTTC CAISEEDRVYEQYF TRBV10-3 NA many TRBJ2-7
TGTGCCAGCAGTTACTCGATATACGGGGATCAGCCCCAGCATTTT CASSYSIYGDQPQHF TRBV6-2/TRBV6-3 NA NA TRBJ1-5
TGTGCCAGCAGCCAAAGGGACACAACTAATGAAAAACTGTTTTTT CASSQRDTTNEKLFF TRBV4-2 NA many TRBJ1-4
TGTGCCAGCAGTCCCCTAGCGGGAGCGGGCACCGGGGAGCTGTTTTTT CASSPLAGAGTGELFF TRBV6-5 TRBD2 NA TRBJ2-2
TGCAGCGGGACTAGCACCTACAATGAGCAGTTCTTC CSGTSTYNEQFF TRBV29-1 TRBD2 many TRBJ2-1
TGTGCCAGCAGTAACACCGAGGGCAATCAGCCCCAGCATTTT CASSNTEGNQPQHF TRBV6-6 NA many TRBJ1-5
TGCGCCAGCAGCCAAGATGCAGGGGCCCAAAACATTCAGTACTTC CASSQDAGAQNIQYF TRBV4-1 NA many TRBJ2-4
TGTGCCAGCAGTTCGGGACAGGGATTCGGAAACACCATATATTTT CASSSGQGFGNTIYF TRBV28 TRBD1 once TRBJ1-3
TGTGCCAGCAGTTTAATACAGGTCCAGGCCCAGCATTTT CASSLIQVQAQHF TRBV28 NA many TRBJ1-5
TGTGCCAGCAGAACTACTAGCGGGGGCGGAAAAGAGACCCAGTACTTC CASRTTSGGGKETQYF TRBV5-4 TRBD2 many TRBJ2-5
TGTGCCAGCAGCACCCGGGAGGACGCGAGCTACACCTTC CASSTREDASYTF TRBV9 NA few TRBJ1-2